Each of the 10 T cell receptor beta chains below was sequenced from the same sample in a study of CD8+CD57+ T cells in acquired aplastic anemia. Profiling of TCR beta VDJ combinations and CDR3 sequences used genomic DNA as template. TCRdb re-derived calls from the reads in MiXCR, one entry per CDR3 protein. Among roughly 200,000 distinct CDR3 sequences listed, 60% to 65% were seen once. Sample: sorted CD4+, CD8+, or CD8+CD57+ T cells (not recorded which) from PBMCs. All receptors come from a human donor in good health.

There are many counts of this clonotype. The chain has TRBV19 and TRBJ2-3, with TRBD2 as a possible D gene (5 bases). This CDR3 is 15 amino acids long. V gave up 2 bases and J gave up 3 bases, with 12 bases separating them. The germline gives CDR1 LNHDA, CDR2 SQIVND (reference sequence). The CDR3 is CASSIWGAGTDTQYF. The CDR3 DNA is TGTGCCAGTAGTATATGGGGAGCTGGTACAGATACGCAGTATTTT.

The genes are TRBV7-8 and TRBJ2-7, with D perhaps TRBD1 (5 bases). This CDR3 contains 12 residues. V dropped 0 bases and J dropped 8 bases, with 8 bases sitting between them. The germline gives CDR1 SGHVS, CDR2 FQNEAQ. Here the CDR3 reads CASSLADRKQYF. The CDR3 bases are TGTGCCAGCAGCTTAGCCGACAGAAAGCAGTACTTC.

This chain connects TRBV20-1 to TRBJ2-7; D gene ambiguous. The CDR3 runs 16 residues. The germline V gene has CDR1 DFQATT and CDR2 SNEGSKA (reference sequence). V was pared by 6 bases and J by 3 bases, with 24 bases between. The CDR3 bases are TGCAGTGCCAGCAGCGTACGGCTCGCCGAGAGCTACGAGCAGTACTTC. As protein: CSASSVRLAESYEQYF.

The chain's CDR3 is CASSLTSGDYEQYF. DNA of the CDR3: TGTGCCAGCAGTCTCACTAGCGGGGATTACGAGCAGTACTTC. The chain carries TRBV12-3 or TRBV12-4 and TRBJ2-7; 10 bases line up with TRBD2. The CDR3 is made up of 14 amino acids. V lost 5 bases to trimming and J lost 4 bases; unmatched junction nucleotides: 5.

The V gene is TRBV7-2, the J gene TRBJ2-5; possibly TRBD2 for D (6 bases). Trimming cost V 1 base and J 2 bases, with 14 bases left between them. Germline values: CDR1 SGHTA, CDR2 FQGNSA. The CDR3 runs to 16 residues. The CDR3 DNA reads TGTGCCAGCAGCTTAGAAGGTGGGGGGATGCAAGAGACCCAGTACTTC. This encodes CASSLEGGGMQETQYF.

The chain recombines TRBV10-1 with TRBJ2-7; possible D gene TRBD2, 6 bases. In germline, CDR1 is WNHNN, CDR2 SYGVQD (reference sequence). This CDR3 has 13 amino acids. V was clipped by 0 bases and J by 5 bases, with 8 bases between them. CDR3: CASSESWGDEQYF. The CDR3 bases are TGCGCCAGCAGTGAGTCCTGGGGGGACGAGCAGTACTTC.

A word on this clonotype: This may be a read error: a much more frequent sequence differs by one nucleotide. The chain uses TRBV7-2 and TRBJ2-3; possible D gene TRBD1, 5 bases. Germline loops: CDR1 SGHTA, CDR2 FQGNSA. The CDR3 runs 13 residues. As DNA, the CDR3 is TGTGCCAGCAGCCAAGAACCCACAGGTACGCAGTATTTT. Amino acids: CASSQEPTGTQYF.

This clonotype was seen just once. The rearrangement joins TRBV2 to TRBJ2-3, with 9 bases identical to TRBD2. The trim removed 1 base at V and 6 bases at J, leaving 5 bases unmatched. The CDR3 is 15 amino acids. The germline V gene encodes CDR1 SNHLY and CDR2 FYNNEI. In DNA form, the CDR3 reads TGTGCCAGCAGTGAAGAAGCTAGCGGGGCGGATACGCAGTATTTT. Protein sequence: CASSEEASGADTQYF.

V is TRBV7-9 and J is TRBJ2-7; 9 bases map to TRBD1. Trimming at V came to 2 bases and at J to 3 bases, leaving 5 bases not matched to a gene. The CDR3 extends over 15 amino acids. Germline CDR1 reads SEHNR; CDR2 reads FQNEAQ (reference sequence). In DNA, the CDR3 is TGTGCCAGCAGCTTAACAGGGGGCGCAGACTACGAGCAGTACTTC. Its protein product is CASSLTGGADYEQYF.

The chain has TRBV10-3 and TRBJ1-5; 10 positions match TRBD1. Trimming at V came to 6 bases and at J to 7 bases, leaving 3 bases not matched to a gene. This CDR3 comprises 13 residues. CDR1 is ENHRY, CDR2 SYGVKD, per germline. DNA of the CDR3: TGTGCCATCAGCGACAGGGGGCTACAGCCCCAGCATTTT. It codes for CAISDRGLQPQHF.